Sequencing of this TCR beta chain was carried out in a study of a mutant IDH1 vaccine in newly diagnosed glioma (dated by TCRdb to the early 2020s). The study in broad terms: Patients were given eight vaccinations, in weeks 1, 3, 5, 7, 11, 15, 19 and 23, which matched visits V03 through V10. Vaccination was initiated 4-6 weeks after radiotherapy alone, or concurrently with temozolomide cycles in the chemotherapy-containing groups. Of the approximately 30 treated patients, about 62% were male and around 38% were female, and a mean age of around 40 years was recorded. Prior to enrollment, patients had been given standard therapy consisting of radiotherapy alone, temozolomide alone, or radiochemotherapy with temozolomide, with the combination given to most patients. Peripheral blood was collected at six visits: V03 (baseline), V05, V07, V10, V12 and V13. Longitudinal TCRB deep sequencing was performed for about two dozen treated patients wherever samples were available for exploratory analyses. General study outcomes and caveats: Availability determined which PBMC samples were chosen for TCRB deep sequencing. Immune responses induced by the vaccine were seen in 90% to 95% of patients across multiple MHC alleles. According to the authors, sample limitations meant that analyses of patient blood samples could not be reproduced. Pseudoprogression seemed to be unrelated to changes in the top peripheral T cell clonotypes found by TCRB sequencing.

CDR1 SGHVS and CDR2 FNYEAQ are derived from the germline V gene. From its cysteine to its phenylalanine, the CDR3 spans 16 amino acids. The only DNA kept is the CDR3, 48 bases in frame from the first base. The V end gives up 3 bases and the J end 4 bases, leaving 7 bases in the junction not matched to a gene. To note about this clone: The antigen it recognizes is unknown. No much larger clonotype is one base removed from it; base qualities were not supplied.

Libraries came from the immunoSEQ multiplex PCR assay. The hsTCRB Kit was used according to the manufacturer's protocol to amplify rearranged TCR beta chain sequences. TCRB libraries were sequenced on an Illumina MiSeq. The published analysis was carried out like this. The proprietary platform of the kit vendor was used for demultiplexing, trimming and gene mapping. What TCRdb holds here is the immuneACCESS table cut down to in-frame rearrangements. Part of the clones is not present; checked against another copy, under half of the missing clones reflect an unresolved V gene, and the others are unexplained. V and J calls and clone size are those listed in that table; D and trimming were worked out from the DNA. In all, the sample holds approximately 110,000 clones, and under 90% of those were seen once. 0.6% to 0.75% of the sample lies in the top ten. The time point label here, explained by the study, means: week 11, during vaccination. Each vaccine dose, consisting of 300 ug of a 20-mer mutant IDH1 peptide in Montanide, was administered subcutaneously with topical imiquimod. All donors had newly diagnosed IDH1-mutant astrocytomas of WHO grade 3 or 4 that showed loss of nuclear ATRX. The samples were drawn from NOA16, a multicentre, single-arm, open-label phase I trial in Germany that tested a mutant IDH1 peptide vaccine in humans for the first time. Genomic DNA for TCRB sequencing was extracted from EDTA blood using the DNeasy Blood and Tissue Kit.

Specimen: PBMCs, collected from a glioma patient whose treatment included an IDH1 peptide vaccine. The rearranged chain carries TRBV7-6 and TRBJ1-2; 11 bases in between match TRBD1. This clonotype was obtained from a woman aged 45-65 years with glioma. The DNA sequence reads TGTGCCAGCAGCTTCCTAGGACAGGGGGCTGGCTATGGCTACACCTTC. This sequence encodes CASSFLGQGAGYGYTF.